Below, 16 T cell receptor beta chains from the same sample are listed, as sequenced in a study of OX40 agonist ivuxolimab in advanced cancers. Clones were sequenced by immunoSEQ multiplex PCR, and TCRdb holds only the in-frame ones, with some missing. This sample has 50,000 or so clones; 90% to 95% occur once, and the top ten carry approximately 24%. The sample consisted of CD4+ or CD8+ T cells sorted from blood, taken in a trial of the OX40 agonist ivuxolimab. These TCRs come from an adult with an advanced solid tumor such as melanoma, head and neck, liver or kidney cancer.

This chain uses TRBV7-2 with TRBJ2-7, with a tentative D call TRBD2 (6 bases). The CDR3 is 13 residues long. Between the trimmed V and J ends, which lost 8 bases and 3 bases, there was a span of 14 bases. Germline CDR1 SGHTA, CDR2 FQGNSA. CDR3 sequence (DNA): TGTGCCAGCCTCCCGGGACTTGACTACGAGCAGTACTTC. Its translation is CASLPGLDYEQYF.

The chain couples TRBV6-5 to TRBJ2-7; 7 positions match TRBD2. Trimming took 0 bases from V and 6 from J; bases not matched to a gene: 8. Looked up from germline, CDR1 is MNHEY and CDR2 is SVGAGI. The CDR3 has 15 amino acids. CDR3 DNA: TGTGCCAGCAGTTACTCCGGAAGCGGGACGAGCGAGCAGTACTTC. This codes for CASSYSGSGTSEQYF.

The genes are TRBV7-9 and TRBJ2-1; TRBD1 agrees at 7 bases. The trim removed 5 bases at V and 9 bases at J, leaving 4 bases unmatched. The CDR3 consists of 12 residues. Germline V gives CDR1 SEHNR, CDR2 FQNEAQ (reference sequence). Written as DNA, the CDR3 is TGTGCCAGCAGCACCCCAGGGGGTGAGCAGTTCTTC. It codes for CASSTPGGEQFF.

The rearrangement links TRBV14 to TRBJ2-7; a weak D match, TRBD2 (6 bases). Germline V gene lookup returns CDR1 SGHDN and CDR2 FVKESK. Trimming removed 1 base from V and 2 bases from J, with 9 bases in between. This CDR3 region has 14 residues. The CDR3 nucleotides read TGTGCCAGCAGCCAAGCGGGAGTCGCCTACGAGCAGTACTTC. Its translation is CASSQAGVAYEQYF.

The rearrangement links TRBV6-5 to TRBJ2-7, with TRBD1 identical over 7 bases. Trimming cost V 0 bases and J 4 bases; bases outside gene matches: 3. CDR3 length: 14 amino acids. The V gene's germline CDR1 is MNHEY and CDR2 SVGAGI. The CDR3 is CASSYSTGKYEQYF. CDR3 sequence (DNA): TGTGCCAGCAGTTACTCGACAGGGAAATACGAGCAGTACTTC.

The rearrangement joins TRBV7-9 to TRBJ2-7; a weak D match, TRBD2 (5 bases). This CDR3 contains 14 residues. Germline V gives CDR1 SEHNR, CDR2 FQNEAQ (reference sequence). The V gene lost 3 bases and the J gene lost 1 base, with 10 bases spanning the gap. CDR3 residues: CASSFLGESYEQYF. In nucleotides, the CDR3 is TGTGCCAGCAGCTTTCTGGGAGAATCCTACGAGCAGTACTTC. The full variable domain, with the rest looked up from reference TRBV7-9 and TRBJ2-7, is DTGVSQNPRHKITKRGQNVTFRCDPISEHNRLYWYRQTLGQGPEFLTYFQNEAQLEKSRLLSDRFSAERPKGSFSTLEIQRTEQGDSAMYLCASSFLGESYEQYFGPGTRLTVT.

With respect to this clone: Other nucleotide sequences from this sample produce the same CDR3. The rearrangement uses TRBV4-3 and TRBJ2-2; D might be TRBD1 (5 bases). Germline CDR1 and CDR2: LGHNA and YSLEER. The CDR3 is made up of 18 amino acids. Trimming removed 0 bases from V and 2 bases from J, with 16 bases in between. The CDR3 DNA reads as TGCGCCAGCAGCCAAGAAAAAGTGTCAGGGCGAAACACCGGGGAGCTGTTTTTT. Amino acids: CASSQEKVSGRNTGELFF.

The chain combines TRBV6-1 with TRBJ2-1; D possibly corresponds to TRBD2 (5 bases). The V end lost 6 bases, the J end lost 10 bases, and 13 bases lay between the germline ends. CDR1 is MNHNS and CDR2 is SASEGT in the germline V gene. This CDR3 is built from 12 residues. Here the CDR3 reads CASRVSPGEQFF. Here the CDR3 DNA reads TGTGCCAGCAGGGTCTCTCCGGGGGAGCAGTTCTTC.

This chain connects TRBV11-1 to TRBJ1-1; weak D call: TRBD1 (5 bases). V was cut by 4 bases and J by 2 bases, with 20 bases left in between. CDR3 length: 17 residues. Germline CDR1 and CDR2: SGHAT and FQDESV (reference sequence). The chain's CDR3 is CASSSTSSRAGNTEAFF. The CDR3 DNA follows: TGTGCCAGCAGCTCCACATCGAGCAGGGCCGGAAACACTGAAGCTTTCTTT.

The chain uses TRBV27 and TRBJ2-1; the D is unclear. Trimming left V 5 bases short and J 6 bases short, with 11 bases between. CDR1 is MNHEY, CDR2 SMNVEV, per germline (reference sequence). The length of the CDR3 is 13 residues. This chain's CDR3 is CASSLSWGNEQFF. CDR3 bases: TGTGCCAGCAGTCTCTCTTGGGGCAATGAGCAGTTCTTC.

The chain employs TRBV19 and TRBJ1-1; possible D gene TRBD1, 5 bases. This CDR3 region has 15 residues. Germline V CDR1 and CDR2: LNHDA, SQIVND (reference sequence). Trimming removed 3 bases from V and 1 base from J, with 12 bases in between. CDR3 coding DNA: TGTGCCAGTAGTATCACCGGGGCTTCGAACACTGAAGCTTTCTTT. Amino acid sequence: CASSITGASNTEAFF.

The chain has TRBV5-1 and TRBJ2-1, with 9 bases matching TRBD1. Per the germline V gene, CDR1 is SGHRS and CDR2 is YFSETQ. CDR3 size: 14 residues. Germline trimming cut 5 bases from V and 3 bases from J; bases unmatched to any gene: 3. The CDR3 bases are TGCGCCAGCAGACAGGGGGCTCTCTACAATGAGCAGTTCTTC. Its protein product is CASRQGALYNEQFF.

In this sample, this clone turned up once. This chain uses TRBV5-6 with TRBJ2-1; 7 bases are shared with TRBD2. CDR3 size: 14 residues. Germline V lookup: CDR1 SGHDT, CDR2 YYEEEE. V lost 5 bases and J lost 3; bases outside the gene matches: 5. The CDR3 here is CASRAAGDYNEQFF. The CDR3 coding sequence is TGTGCCAGCAGGGCGGCGGGGGACTACAATGAGCAGTTCTTC.

V usage is TRBV5-1 and J usage is TRBJ2-5, with 8 positions matching TRBD2. Germline CDR1 and CDR2: SGHRS and YFSETQ. This CDR3 has 14 residues. The V gene end was trimmed by 4 bases and the J gene end by 4 bases; junction bases not matched to a gene: 6. The CDR3 sequence: CASSPGLALETQYF. The CDR3 coding sequence is TGCGCCAGCAGCCCAGGACTAGCCTTAGAGACCCAGTACTTC.

The chain couples TRBV5-1 to TRBJ2-7, with 10 bases that match TRBD1. The CDR3 length is 14 residues. Germline loops: CDR1 SGHRS, CDR2 YFSETQ. V lost 7 bases and J lost 6; bases outside the gene matches: 10. The CDR3 loop is CASFPGTGALEQYF. In DNA, the CDR3 is TGCGCCAGCTTTCCCGGGACAGGGGCCCTCGAGCAGTACTTC.

The table lists this clone with a count of one. The rearrangement links TRBV4-1 to TRBJ2-3; D might be TRBD1 or TRBD2, each matching 5 bases. Trimming took 6 bases from V and 5 from J, leaving 15 bases between them. CDR3 length: 14 residues. Germline V CDR1 and CDR2: MGHRA, YSYEKL. In DNA, the CDR3 is TGCGCCAGCAGTCTTGGGACCCTAAGAGATACGCAGTATTTT. It specifies CASSLGTLRDTQYF.